The rows below give T cell receptor beta chains drawn from one sample of a study of CD8+CD57+ T cells in acquired aplastic anemia. From the reads, TCRdb called clonotypes with MiXCR, one entry per CDR3 protein. The data hold 150,000 to 200,000 distinct CDR3 sequences, with about 50% observed a single time. Sequenced sample: sorted CD4+, CD8+, or CD8+CD57+ T cells (not recorded which) from PBMCs. Every receptor here comes from a human donor with aplastic anemia. The CDR3 runs from the conserved cysteine through the conserved F or W. D genes are given only for firm matches. A row's size may be missing; if present it is once, few, many or a size class.

v_call,j_call,cdr3_length,clone_size,d_call,cdr3_aa,cdr3_nt
TRBV6-1,TRBJ2-7,14,.,.,CASHDRAQSYEQYF,TGTGCCAGTCACGATAGGGCCCAAAGCTACGAGCAGTACTTC
TRBV7-8,TRBJ2-3,12,.,TRBD2,CASSGTPDTQYF,TGTGCCAGTAGCGGGACGCCAGATACGCAGTATTTT
TRBV11-3,TRBJ2-7,14,.,.,CASTPSRVSLEQYF,TGTGCCAGCACCCCCTCCCGGGTTAGTCTCGAGCAGTACTTC
TRBV19,TRBJ2-1,15,.,.,CASSIAQGGRNEQFF,TGTGCCAGTAGTATAGCGCAGGGAGGTAGGAATGAGCAGTTCTTC
TRBV15,TRBJ2-7,14,.,TRBD2,CATSIAGTTYEQYF,TGTGCCACCAGCATCGCCGGGACTACCTACGAGCAGTACTTC
TRBV19,TRBJ1-5,15,.,.,CASSIGGTVNQPQHF,TGTGCCAGTAGTATCGGAGGAACAGTCAATCAGCCCCAGCATTTT
TRBV11-2,TRBJ2-5,15,many,TRBD2,CASSSARGIRETQYF,TGTGCCAGCAGCTCCGCGCGGGGGATAAGGGAGACCCAGTACTTC
TRBV4-1,TRBJ1-5,16,.,TRBD1,CVSSSTGGTGNQPQHF,TGCGTCAGCAGCTCAACAGGGGGCACTGGCAATCAGCCCCAGCATTTT
TRBV3-1,TRBJ2-3,14,many,.,CASSQTDSADTQYF,TGTGCCAGCAGCCAGACAGACAGCGCAGATACGCAGTATTTT
TRBV6-1,TRBJ2-5,15,.,.,CASSEGQGGWETQYF,TGTGCCAGCAGTGAAGGACAGGGAGGTTGGGAGACCCAGTACTTC
TRBV9,TRBJ1-3,13,few,.,CASSENSGNTIYF,TGTGCCAGCAGCGAGAACTCTGGAAACACCATATATTTT
TRBV2,TRBJ1-2,15,medium-sized,TRBD1,CASTQIGQGGDGYTF,TGTGCCAGCACCCAGATCGGACAGGGCGGTGACGGCTACACCTTC
TRBV4-1,TRBJ2-3,14,.,.,CASSQSLATDTQYF,TGCGCCAGCAGCCAAAGCCTGGCCACAGATACTCAGTATTTT
TRBV29-1,TRBJ2-3,16,many,.,CSVEDHAEGSTDTQYF,TGCAGCGTTGAAGATCATGCGGAGGGGAGCACAGATACGCAGTATTTT
TRBV10-3,TRBJ1-5,13,once,.,CAISGSGDQPQHF,TGTGCCATCAGTGGGTCTGGGGATCAGCCCCAGCATTTT
TRBV4-1,TRBJ2-7,13,many,.,CASSPISDYEQYF,TGCGCCAGCAGCCCAATTTCCGACTACGAGCAGTACTTC
TRBV29-1,TRBJ1-4,16,many,.,CSVRGGGQGTNEKLFF,TGCAGCGTCCGAGGGGGGGGGCAGGGAACTAATGAAAAACTGTTTTTT
TRBV20-1,TRBJ2-3,14,.,.,CSARSRDGTDTQYF,TGCAGTGCTAGAAGTCGGGACGGGACAGATACGCAGTATTTT
TRBV20-1,TRBJ2-7,13,many,.,CSARASSWGEQYF,TGCAGTGCTAGAGCGTCCTCATGGGGCGAGCAGTACTTC
TRBV6-1,TRBJ2-7,15,.,TRBD1,CASSLWTGQTYEQYF,TGTGCCAGCAGCCTCTGGACAGGACAAACCTACGAGCAGTACTTC
TRBV12-3/TRBV12-4,TRBJ1-1,14,many,.,CASSLSPMNTEAFF,TGTGCCAGCAGTTTATCCCCGATGAACACTGAAGCTTTCTTT
TRBV9,TRBJ2-7,14,many,.,CASSSRTETYEQYF,TGTGCCAGCAGCTCCCGGACGGAGACCTACGAGCAGTACTTC
TRBV2,TRBJ1-5,16,many,TRBD1,CASSADRGWSNQPQHF,TGTGCCAGCAGTGCGGACAGGGGATGGAGCAATCAGCCCCAGCATTTT
TRBV2,TRBJ1-2,14,.,.,CASSEVQGGYGYTF,TGTGCCAGCAGTGAAGTACAGGGAGGGTATGGCTACACCTTC
TRBV2,TRBJ2-7,13,.,.,CANGLGGPYEQYF,TGTGCCAACGGACTTGGGGGCCCCTACGAGCAGTACTTC
TRBV7-3,TRBJ2-1,20,.,TRBD2,CASSLKDLPLAGGFYNEQFF,TGTGCCAGCAGCTTAAAGGATCTCCCCCTAGCGGGGGGATTCTACAATGAGCAGTTCTTC
TRBV5-1,TRBJ2-1,16,.,.,CASSLLGAAPYNEQFF,TGCGCCAGCAGCTTGCTCGGGGCTGCCCCCTACAATGAGCAGTTCTTC
TRBV27,TRBJ2-3,11,many,.,CASSNTDTQYF,TGTGCCAGCAGTAACACAGATACGCAGTATTTT
TRBV24-1,TRBJ2-3,15,few,.,CATSDLWQSTDTQYF,TGTGCCACCAGTGATTTGTGGCAGAGCACAGATACGCAGTATTTT
TRBV15,TRBJ1-5,13,.,.,CATSRQSNQPQHF,TGTGCCACCAGCAGACAGAGCAATCAGCCCCAGCATTTT
TRBV6-5,TRBJ2-7,15,many,.,CASSYSGRFSYEQYF,TGTGCCAGCAGTTACTCGGGACGGTTCTCCTACGAGCAGTACTTC
TRBV5-1,TRBJ2-7,14,many,.,CASSFGSSTYEQYF,TGCGCCAGCAGCTTCGGCAGCTCGACTTACGAGCAGTACTTC
TRBV29-1,TRBJ2-1,13,.,.,CSVDRGYNNEQFF,TGCAGCGTTGATAGGGGTTATAACAATGAGCAGTTCTTC
TRBV10-3,TRBJ2-3,18,once,TRBD1,CAIASGPPGPRGSDTQYF,TGTGCCATCGCGAGCGGACCCCCGGGACCCAGGGGGTCAGATACGCAGTATTTT
TRBV19,TRBJ2-7,15,.,TRBD1,CATTPRGQGKHEQYF,TGTGCCACAACACCCCGCGGACAGGGGAAGCACGAGCAGTACTTC
TRBV6-1,TRBJ1-1,16,many,TRBD1,CASSGLMTGENTEAFF,TGTGCCAGCAGTGGCCTGATGACAGGGGAGAACACTGAAGCTTTCTTT
TRBV19,TRBJ2-7,14,many,TRBD1,CASSISGGEDEQYF,TGTGCCAGTAGTATCTCAGGGGGCGAAGACGAGCAGTACTTC
TRBV6-1,TRBJ2-1,11,many,.,CASSLFNEQFF,TGTGCCAGCAGCCTGTTCAATGAGCAGTTCTTC
TRBV19,TRBJ2-3,16,many,.,CASSTRNDGAEDTQYF,TGTGCCAGTAGTACCCGGAACGACGGGGCTGAGGATACGCAGTATTTT
TRBV6-6,TRBJ1-2,12,many,.,CASDGGGHGYTF,TGTGCCAGCGACGGGGGGGGACATGGCTACACCTTC
TRBV5-1,TRBJ2-7,17,many,.,CASSLGQGTHLGDEQYF,TGCGCCAGCAGCTTGGGTCAAGGCACACACCTAGGGGACGAGCAGTACTTC
TRBV9,TRBJ2-7,15,.,.,CASSTGGTASYEQYF,TGTGCCAGCAGCACCGGGGGGACAGCATCCTACGAGCAGTACTTC
TRBV10-1,TRBJ2-6,15,many,.,CASSEWDSGANVLTF,TGCGCCAGCAGTGAGTGGGACTCTGGGGCCAACGTCCTGACTTTC
TRBV5-5,TRBJ2-7,16,.,TRBD1,CASSFRLGQGTYEQYF,TGTGCCAGCAGCTTTAGGTTAGGACAGGGTACCTACGAGCAGTACTTC
TRBV13,TRBJ1-6,15,.,.,CASSELRELNSPLHF,TGTGCCAGCAGTGAACTTAGGGAACTTAATTCACCCCTCCACTTT
TRBV11-2,TRBJ2-7,18,many,.,CASSLRPADRSIPYEQYF,TGTGCCAGCAGCTTACGGCCCGCCGACCGTTCAATTCCCTACGAGCAGTACTTC
TRBV2,TRBJ2-1,13,many,.,CPYPTAASGEQFF,TGTCCCTACCCTACCGCAGCGTCCGGTGAGCAGTTCTTC
TRBV7-2,TRBJ1-2,12,many,TRBD1,CASSRTGDGYTF,TGTGCCAGCAGCAGGACAGGGGATGGCTACACCTTC
TRBV29-1,TRBJ1-5,13,.,.,CSVHAGEGQPQHF,TGCAGCGTTCACGCAGGGGAAGGACAGCCCCAGCATTTT
TRBV2,TRBJ2-7,15,many,.,CASRSGTDPTNEQYF,TGTGCCAGCAGGTCCGGGACCGATCCTACAAACGAGCAGTACTTC
TRBV2,TRBJ2-5,14,.,TRBD2,CASFSGGLGETQYF,TGTGCCAGCTTTTCGGGGGGGCTGGGGGAGACCCAGTACTTC
TRBV2,TRBJ2-7,15,many,TRBD1,CASTPRDRLTYEQYF,TGTGCCAGCACTCCCCGGGACAGACTAACCTACGAGCAGTACTTC
TRBV7-9,TRBJ2-5,13,.,.,CAGSLSVEETQYF,TGTGCCGGCAGCTTATCAGTGGAAGAGACCCAGTACTTC
TRBV19,TRBJ2-2,13,many,.,CASSSPDTGELFF,TGTGCCAGTAGCTCACCAGATACCGGGGAGCTGTTTTTT
TRBV2,TRBJ1-1,14,.,.,CASSVAQMNTEAFF,TGTGCCAGCAGTGTCGCTCAGATGAACACTGAAGCTTTCTTT